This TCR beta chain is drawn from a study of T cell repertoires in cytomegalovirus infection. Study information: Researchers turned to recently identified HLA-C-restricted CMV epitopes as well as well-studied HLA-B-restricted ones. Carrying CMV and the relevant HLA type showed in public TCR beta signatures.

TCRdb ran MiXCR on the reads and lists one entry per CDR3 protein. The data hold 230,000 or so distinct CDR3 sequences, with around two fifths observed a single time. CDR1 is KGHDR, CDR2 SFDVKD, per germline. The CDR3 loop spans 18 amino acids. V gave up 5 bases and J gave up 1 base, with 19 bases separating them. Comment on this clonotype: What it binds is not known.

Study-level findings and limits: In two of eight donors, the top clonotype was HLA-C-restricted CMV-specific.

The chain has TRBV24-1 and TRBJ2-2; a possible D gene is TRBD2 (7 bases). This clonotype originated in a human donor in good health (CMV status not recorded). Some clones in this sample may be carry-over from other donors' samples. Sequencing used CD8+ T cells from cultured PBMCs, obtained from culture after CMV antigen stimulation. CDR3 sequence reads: CATSGGGGTTKNTGELFF. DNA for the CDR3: TGTGCCACCAGTGGAGGGGGGGGGACGACAAAGAACACCGGGGAGCTGTTTTTT.